The 29 T cell receptor beta chains reported below all come from one sample, sequenced in a study of shared clonotypes between healthy human individuals (dated by TCRdb to 2018 to 2021). Libraries came from the immunoSEQ multiplex PCR assay. The clones in this table, taken by TCRdb from immuneACCESS, are in-frame only. Not every clone is retained; where verified, under half of the shortfall comes from an unresolved V gene, and the cause of the rest is unknown. The sample table records about half a million clones; roughly 80% of these occur just once. The ten largest clones capture about 12% of the sample. The sequenced sample consisted of PBMCs. The receptors stem from a woman in her thirties or forties in good health. Some clones in this sample may be carry-over from other donors' samples.

The chain carries TRBV2 and TRBJ1-5, with D perhaps matching TRBD1 (5 bases). Looked up from germline, CDR1 is SNHLY and CDR2 is FYNNEI. V was clipped by 8 bases and J by 0 bases, with 11 bases between them. CDR3 length: 14 amino acids. CDR3: CASGGWYSNQPQHF. For the CDR3, the DNA is TGTGCCAGCGGGGGATGGTATAGCAATCAGCCCCAGCATTTT.

The J gene is TRBJ2-7, the V gene TRBV30, with D unclear. Germline V lookup: CDR1 GTSNPN, CDR2 SVGIG (reference sequence). The CDR3 totals 11 residues. With 4 bases removed from V and 2 bases from J, the gap between germline ends came to 6 bases. CDR3 protein: CAWKRAYEQYF. The CDR3 DNA is TGTGCCTGGAAAAGGGCCTACGAGCAGTACTTC.

Notes on this clone: The sample holds other DNA sequences that translate to the same CDR3. The V gene is TRBV5-1, the J gene TRBJ1-1, with 9 bases fitting TRBD1. The germline V gene encodes CDR1 SGHRS and CDR2 YFSETQ. The CDR3 runs 14 residues. The V and J ends lost 4 bases and 4 bases, in that order; junction bases with no gene match: 5. In nucleotides, the CDR3 is TGCGCCAGCAGCCCGTTGACAGGGGGCACTGAAGCTTTCTTT. Translating it yields CASSPLTGGTEAFF.

V and J are TRBV28 and TRBJ1-2; no definite D call. Germline values: CDR1 MDHEN, CDR2 SYDVKM. CDR3 length equals 13 residues. V lost 0 bases to trimming and J lost 8 bases, with 10 bases between them. The CDR3 sequence: CASSLWPERGYTF. CDR3 nucleotide sequence: TGTGCCAGCAGTTTATGGCCCGAGAGGGGCTACACCTTC.

In this sample, this clone turned up once. The gene calls are TRBV7-2 and TRBJ2-7, with D hard to call. V was shortened by 2 bases and J by 2 bases, with 10 bases between the two germline ends. The CDR3 contains 14 residues. Germline V gene data show CDR1 as SGHTA and CDR2 as FQGNSA. CDR3 amino acids: CASSLFISTYEQYF. CDR3 DNA: TGTGCCAGCAGCTTATTTATTAGCACCTACGAGCAGTACTTC.

V usage is TRBV25-1 and J usage is TRBJ1-2; 9 positions match TRBD1. The V and J ends lost 2 bases and 4 bases, in that order; junction bases with no gene match: 5. CDR1 is MGHDK and CDR2 is SYGVNS in the germline V gene. The CDR3 totals 15 residues. CDR3 nucleotide sequence: TGTGCCAGCAGTGAAGGAGTGACAGGGGGCTATGGCTACACCTTC. This encodes CASSEGVTGGYGYTF.

This clone came up a few times. One end of the junction fails to match germline, which may point to a read error. The chain has TRBV7-7 and TRBJ1-5; 7 nucleotides match TRBD1. This CDR3 region has 13 residues. Germline CDR1 and CDR2: SSHAT and FNYEAQ (reference sequence). This CDR3 reads CASSTGEGQPQHF. In nucleotides, the CDR3 is TGTGCTAGCAGTACAGGGGAGGGCCAGCCCCAGCATTTT. The complete variable domain, with remaining parts taken from reference TRBV7-7 and TRBJ1-5, reads GAGVSQSPRYKVTKRGQDVTLRCDPISSHATLYWYQQALGQGPEFLTYFNYEAQPDKSGLPSDRFSAERPEGSISTLTIQRTEQRDSAMYRCASSTGEGQPQHFGDGTRLSIL.

V gene TRBV5-1 combines with J gene TRBJ2-3, with 10 bases identical to TRBD2. This CDR3 region has 14 residues. Looked up from germline, CDR1 is SGHRS and CDR2 is YFSETQ. Trimming took 6 bases from V and 7 from J; bases not matched to a gene: 8. This CDR3 reads CASTASGSANTQYF. CDR3 in DNA: TGCGCCAGCACGGCTAGCGGGAGTGCGAATACGCAGTATTTT. Filled out from reference TRBV5-1 and TRBJ2-3, the complete variable domain reads KAGVTQTPRYLIKTRGQQVTLSCSPISGHRSVSWYQQTPGQGLQFLFEYFSETQRNKGNFPGRFSGRQFSNSRSEMNVSTLELGDSALYLCASTASGSANTQYFGPGTRLTVL.

The rearrangement joins TRBV11-2 to TRBJ2-3; D may be TRBD1 or TRBD2 (6 bases each). V was trimmed by 2 bases and J by 6 bases, leaving 15 bases between them. CDR1 is SGHAT and CDR2 is FQNNGV in the germline V gene. The CDR3 runs to 15 residues. The CDR3: CASSLRGAQGDTQYF. The CDR3 bases are TGTGCCAGCAGCTTAAGGGGGGCGCAGGGGGATACGCAGTATTTT.

Only one count was recorded for this clone. CDR3 in DNA: TGCAGTGCTAGACCCCCCTACGAGCAGTACTTC. Its translation: CSARPPYEQYF. The chain couples TRBV20-1 to TRBJ2-7; D ambiguous. The V and J ends lost 2 bases and 2 bases respectively, with 4 bases between them. This CDR3 comprises 11 residues. The germline V gene encodes CDR1 DFQATT and CDR2 SNEGSKA (reference sequence).

This clone was found a few times. The chain couples TRBV19 to TRBJ2-7; 14 bases fit TRBD2. The V and J ends lost 4 bases and 2 bases, in that order; junction bases with no gene match: 7. Germline V lookup: CDR1 LNHDA, CDR2 SQIVND (reference sequence). The CDR3 sequence is 17 residues long. In DNA, the CDR3 is TGTGCCAGTAGTAGGGGACTAGCGGGAGTGGAGGCCTACGAGCAGTACTTC. This translates into CASSRGLAGVEAYEQYF.

This chain connects TRBV6-1 to TRBJ1-5; unclear D gene. The ends were cut back, 6 bases at V and 7 bases at J, with 13 bases in the middle. This CDR3 region has 13 residues. CDR1 is MNHNS, CDR2 SASEGT, per germline. The CDR3 nucleotides read TGTGCCAGCAGCATAGTTCCCGAGCAGCCCCAGCATTTT. Its translation: CASSIVPEQPQHF.

V gene TRBV5-6 combines with J gene TRBJ1-1, with unresolved D. There are 14 residues in the CDR3. Germline V lookup: CDR1 SGHDT, CDR2 YYEEEE. Deletions cut 2 bases from V and 1 base from J, with 9 bases between. This CDR3 reads CASSFGLTNTEAFF. The CDR3 DNA reads TGTGCCAGCAGCTTCGGACTCACGAACACTGAAGCTTTCTTT.

The chain recombines TRBV28 with TRBJ2-1; possible D gene TRBD1, 5 bases. This CDR3 is 16 amino acids long. Trimming cost V 4 bases and J 0 bases, with 13 bases left between them. The V gene's germline CDR1 is MDHEN and CDR2 SYDVKM. The CDR3 nucleotides are TGTGCCAGCAGTTCTAAGGGGCCGGGCTCCTACAATGAGCAGTTCTTC. Translating gives CASSSKGPGSYNEQFF.

The count of this clone is one. This chain connects TRBV7-3 to TRBJ2-1; D is unclear. The ends were cut back, 3 bases at V and 7 bases at J, with 10 bases in the middle. Germline values: CDR1 SGHTA, CDR2 FQGTGA. This CDR3 region has 13 residues. The CDR3 here is CASSFTGKNEQFF. The DNA of the CDR3 is TGTGCCAGCAGCTTCACCGGAAAAAATGAGCAGTTCTTC.

This chain joins TRBV7-8 and TRBJ2-7; the D gene is possibly TRBD1 (5 bases). This CDR3 is 15 amino acids long. Trimming removed 5 bases from V and 0 bases from J, with 14 bases in between. Per the germline V gene, CDR1 is SGHVS and CDR2 is FQNEAQ. This CDR3 is CASSLGAGGSYEQYF. Here the CDR3 DNA reads TGTGCCAGCAGCCTTGGGGCTGGCGGCTCCTACGAGCAGTACTTC.

The CDR3 spells CASGTVNYGYTF. The CDR3 nucleotides are TGTGCCAGTGGGACAGTCAACTATGGCTACACCTTC. The rearrangement joins TRBV19 to TRBJ1-2; 7 nucleotides align to TRBD1. The J segment lost 2 bases and the V segment lost 8 bases, leaving 2 bases of the junction unmatched. The CDR3 has 12 residues. Germline V gene lookup returns CDR1 LNHDA and CDR2 SQIVND (reference sequence).

The V and J genes are TRBV10-2 and TRBJ1-5, with no clear D. The CDR3 sequence is 13 residues long. With 3 bases removed from V and 3 bases from J, the gap between germline ends came to 6 bases. The germline CDR1 and CDR2 sequences are WSHSY and SAAADI. The CDR3 DNA reads as TGCGCCAGCAGTGAAGGATACAATCAGCCCCAGCATTTT. Protein: CASSEGYNQPQHF.

CDR3 sequence (DNA): TGTGCCAGCAGCTTAACAATGGATGGGTCCGGGGAGCTGTTTTTT. Amino acids: CASSLTMDGSGELFF. The rearrangement links TRBV7-8 to TRBJ2-2; D remains unclear. Germline CDR1 is SGHVS and CDR2 is FQNEAQ. V was shortened by 2 bases and J by 6 bases, with 13 bases between the two germline ends. There are 15 residues in the CDR3.

The chain links TRBV11-2 to TRBJ2-1; weak D call: TRBD2 (6 bases). Germline values: CDR1 SGHAT, CDR2 FQNNGV. The CDR3 is 13 residues long. Trimming stripped 3 bases from V and 8 bases from J, with 11 bases between. This CDR3 reads CASSLTRVDEQFF. CDR3 coding DNA: TGTGCCAGCAGCTTGACTAGGGTCGATGAGCAGTTCTTC.

In the case of this clone: This sequence is one base from a far larger clone and is likely a read error. Distinct nucleotide sequences in the sample also encode this CDR3. The chain uses TRBV29-1 and TRBJ1-2; D uncertain. Germline CDR1 and CDR2: SQVTM and ANQGSEA. Trimming shortened V by 8 bases and J by 2 bases, and 9 bases separated the two germline ends. CDR3 length equals 11 residues. This CDR3 reads CSKSSNYGYTF. CDR3 sequence (DNA): TGCAGCAAGTCCTCAAACTATGGCTACACCTTC.

The chain is built from TRBV25-1 and TRBJ2-1; maybe TRBD2 (5 bases). Per germline, CDR1 MGHDK and CDR2 SYGVNS. The V end lost 6 bases, the J end lost 3 bases, and 9 bases lay between the germline ends. This CDR3 contains 13 residues. The CDR3 here is CASRLGGYNEQFF. The DNA for the CDR3 is TGTGCCAGCAGACTAGGCGGCTACAATGAGCAGTTCTTC.

Details on this clone: Given a far larger clone just one base away, this is likely a sequencing read error. The same CDR3 also results from other DNA sequences found in this sample. The chain combines TRBV10-3 with TRBJ2-2; possibly TRBD2 for D (7 bases). Germline values: CDR1 ENHRY, CDR2 SYGVKD. The V end was cut by 3 bases, the J end by 7 bases, with 24 bases between. The length of the CDR3 is 18 residues. CDR3 amino acids: CAISEGGRASGNRGELFF. The CDR3 DNA reads as TGTGCCATCAGTGAAGGGGGGCGGGCTAGCGGTAATCGCGGGGAGCTGTTTTTT.

This clone was seen once. This chain uses TRBV29-1 with TRBJ1-5, with 7 bases identical to TRBD1. The CDR3 sequence is 16 residues long. CDR1 and CDR2 (germline): SQVTM, ANQGSEA. The ends lost 8 bases at V and 2 bases at J; junction bases unmatched: 15. CDR3 residues: CSLGQVGGSGNQPQHF. CDR3 nucleotide sequence: TGCAGCCTTGGACAGGTAGGGGGGAGCGGCAATCAGCCCCAGCATTTT. The full variable domain, completed using reference TRBV29-1 and TRBJ1-5, is SAVISQKPSRDICQRGTSLTIQCQVDSQVTMMFWYRQQPGQSLTLIATANQGSEATYESGFVIDKFPISRPNLTFSTLTVSNMSPEDSSIYLCSLGQVGGSGNQPQHFGDGTRLSIL.

This sequence joins TRBV5-1 and TRBJ1-1; D is undetermined. The CDR3 spans 13 residues. Per the germline V gene, CDR1 is SGHRS and CDR2 is YFSETQ. The V end was cut by 0 bases, the J end by 11 bases, with 14 bases between. CDR3 in amino acids: CASSLDRGNAAFF. CDR3 in DNA: TGCGCCAGCAGCTTGGACAGAGGGAATGCGGCTTTCTTT.

Comments on this clone: A far more abundant clone sits one base away, making this likely a read error. The same CDR3 is also encoded by other DNA sequences in this sample. This rearrangement joins TRBV30 to TRBJ1-1; no clear D gene. Germline V gene sequence: CDR1 GTSNPN, CDR2 SVGIG (reference sequence). V lost 3 bases and J 8 bases, leaving 28 bases between the germline ends. CDR3 size: 17 residues. The CDR3 loop reads CAWSASLTSTLGTEAFF. The DNA for the CDR3 is TGTGCCTGGAGCGCCAGTCTTACCTCAACCTTGGGCACCGAAGCTTTCTTT.

V usage is TRBV21-1 and J usage is TRBJ1-1; the table assigns TRBD1, which was not confirmed against the DNA. TRBV21-1 is a listed pseudogene. The CDR3 totals 14 residues. CDR3 nucleotides: TGTGCCAGCAGCCCGACAGGGCCGAACACTGAAGCTTTCTTT. Translated: CASSPTGPNTEAFF.

The rearrangement links TRBV2 to TRBJ2-6; a weak D match, TRBD1 (5 bases). Germline CDR1 SNHLY, CDR2 FYNNEI. V was cut by 7 bases and J by 3 bases, with 13 bases left in between. The CDR3 contains 15 residues. The CDR3 reads CASTSQGIGANVLTF. CDR3 nucleotides: TGTGCCAGCACCAGTCAGGGTATTGGGGCCAACGTCCTGACTTTC.

The V call is TRBV5-1, the J call TRBJ1-2; 9 bases map to TRBD1. J gave up 3 bases and V 2 bases, and 2 bases lay outside the gene matches. Germline V gene data show CDR1 as SGHRS and CDR2 as YFSETQ. This CDR3 contains 14 residues. Here the CDR3 reads CASSLGQGHYGYTF. DNA of the CDR3: TGCGCCAGCAGCTTAGGACAGGGGCACTATGGCTACACCTTC.